This T cell receptor (beta chain) was documented in a study of blood T cell repertoires in COVID-19. Everyone who took part was 18 to 89 years old, and they came from about 25 US areas. Cohort 3 donors were reported recovered after two negative PCRs, clearance, or symptom resolution. V dropped 6 bases and J dropped 1 base, with 12 bases sitting between them. This CDR3 region has 15 residues. Looked up from germline, CDR1 is MNHEY and CDR2 is SVGEGT. TCRdb's table, derived via immunoSEQ multiplex PCR, lists solely in-frame clones and lacks some. The table lists 150,000 to 200,000 clones, over 75% of them singletons.

Sequencing was carried out using PBMCs or T cells enriched from blood (not recorded which). The chain links TRBV6-2 or TRBV6-3 to TRBJ2-2; the D gene is possibly TRBD1 (5 bases). The TCR originated in a young woman who had recovered from COVID-19. The CDR3: CASSSVQENTGELFF. The CDR3 bases are TGTGCCAGCAGCTCCGTACAGGAGAACACCGGGGAGCTGTTTTTT.